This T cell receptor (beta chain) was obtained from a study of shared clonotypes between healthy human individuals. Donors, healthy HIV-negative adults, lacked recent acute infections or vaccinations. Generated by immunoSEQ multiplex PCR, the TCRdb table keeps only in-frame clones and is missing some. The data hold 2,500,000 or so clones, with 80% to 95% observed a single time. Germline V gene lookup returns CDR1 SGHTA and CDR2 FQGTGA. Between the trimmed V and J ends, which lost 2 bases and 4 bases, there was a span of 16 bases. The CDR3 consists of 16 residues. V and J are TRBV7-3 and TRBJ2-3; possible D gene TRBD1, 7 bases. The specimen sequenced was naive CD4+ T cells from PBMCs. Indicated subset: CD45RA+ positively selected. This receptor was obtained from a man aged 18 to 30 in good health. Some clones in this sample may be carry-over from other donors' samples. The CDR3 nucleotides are TGTGCCAGCAGCTTACGAGGGGGGACAGAACCAGATACGCAGTATTTT. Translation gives CASSLRGGTEPDTQYF.